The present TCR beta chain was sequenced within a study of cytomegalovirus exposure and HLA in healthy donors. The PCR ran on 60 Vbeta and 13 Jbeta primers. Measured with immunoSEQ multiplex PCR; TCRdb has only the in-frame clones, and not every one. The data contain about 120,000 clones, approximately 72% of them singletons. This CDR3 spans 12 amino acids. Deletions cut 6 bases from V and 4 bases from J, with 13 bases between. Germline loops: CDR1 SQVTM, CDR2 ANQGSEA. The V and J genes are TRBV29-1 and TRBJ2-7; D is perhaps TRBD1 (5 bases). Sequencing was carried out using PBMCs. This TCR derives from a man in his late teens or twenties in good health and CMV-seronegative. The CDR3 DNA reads TGCAGCGTCGTTGGGGCATTATACGAGCAGTACTTC. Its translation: CSVVGALYEQYF.